This entry lists 6 T cell receptor beta chains sequenced from one sample in a study of shared clonotypes between healthy human individuals. Generated by immunoSEQ multiplex PCR, the TCRdb table keeps only in-frame clones and is missing some. The table records under 2.5 million clones, around 90% of them present only once. Specimen: naive CD4+ T cells from PBMCs. Noted subset: CD45RA+ positively selected. These receptors all stem from a man younger than 35 in good health. Some clones in this sample may be carry-over from other donors' samples.

The CDR3 protein is CASSFGTSGSFGYSYEQYF. The CDR3 DNA sequence: TGTGCCAGCAGCTTCGGGACTAGCGGGAGTTTTGGGTACTCCTACGAGCAGTACTTC. This chain links TRBV7-9 with TRBJ2-7, with 14 bases that match TRBD2. CDR3 size: 19 residues. With V trimmed by 3 bases and J by 0 bases, 10 bases remained unmatched. Germline-derived CDR1 and CDR2 are SEHNR and FQNEAQ (reference sequence). The entire variable domain, with the rest obtained from reference TRBV7-9 and TRBJ2-7, is as follows: DTGVSQNPRHKITKRGQNVTFRCDPISEHNRLYWYRQTLGQGPEFLTYFQNEAQLEKSRLLSDRFSAERPKGSFSTLEIQRTEQGDSAMYLCASSFGTSGSFGYSYEQYFGPGTRLTVT.

This chain joins TRBV6-5 and TRBJ1-1; maybe TRBD1 (5 bases). The length of the CDR3 is 14 residues. V shed 4 bases and J shed 1 base, with 10 bases lying between them. The germline gives CDR1 MNHEY, CDR2 SVGAGI. The CDR3 coding sequence is TGTGCCAGCAGTTCCCCTGGGGCGAACACTGAAGCTTTCTTT. It specifies CASSSPGANTEAFF.

This chain links TRBV7-9 with TRBJ2-7; D might be TRBD1 (6 bases). This CDR3 has 14 amino acids. Trimming cost V 4 bases and J 7 bases, with 17 bases left between them. Germline V gene lookup returns CDR1 SEHNR and CDR2 FQNEAQ (reference sequence). In DNA, the CDR3 is TGTGCCAGCAGCTCTCGGGACACCCCTCGGGAGCAGTACTTC. Residues: CASSSRDTPREQYF.

The chain links TRBV7-5 to TRBJ2-7; TRBD1 is the table's D call, not checked against the DNA. TRBV7-5 is assigned pseudogene status. The CDR3 spans 16 residues. CDR3 nucleotides: TGTGTCAGAAGCGCGGGGACAGAGATAAGCTCCTACGAGCAGTACTTC. Its protein product is CVRSAGTEISSYEQYF.

The chain employs TRBV7-9 and TRBJ1-2, with D tentatively TRBD1 (6 bases). V was clipped by 4 bases and J by 3 bases, with 21 bases between them. The CDR3 extends over 17 amino acids. Germline values: CDR1 SEHNR, CDR2 FQNEAQ (reference sequence). CDR3 DNA: TGTGCCAGCAGCTCAAAGGGGTCAGGGGTCCCGGACTATGGCTACACCTTC. Translated, it gives CASSSKGSGVPDYGYTF. Full variable domain (remainder filled in from reference TRBV7-9 and TRBJ1-2): DTGVSQNPRHKITKRGQNVTFRCDPISEHNRLYWYRQTLGQGPEFLTYFQNEAQLEKSRLLSDRFSAERPKGSFSTLEIQRTEQGDSAMYLCASSSKGSGVPDYGYTFGSGTRLTVV.

V usage is TRBV14 and J usage is TRBJ2-7; 7 positions match TRBD2. Germline trimming cut 0 bases from V and 1 base from J; bases unmatched to any gene: 9. The CDR3 is made up of 17 amino acids. CDR1 is SGHDN, CDR2 FVKESK, per germline. The CDR3, as DNA: TGTGCCAGCAGCCAAGAGCCCCTAGCGGCGGGGTCCTACGAGCAGTACTTC. This translates into CASSQEPLAAGSYEQYF.